The 27 T cell receptor beta chains presented below share a single source sample, sequenced in a study of blood T cells in healthy people across ages. Primers used in a second PCR of roughly 7 to 11 cycles were a sample-barcoded 5' primer and a J-beta primer mix. Using its own MiXCR run on the 5' RACE reads, TCRdb lists one record per CDR3 protein. The sample shows roughly 1.9 million distinct CDR3 sequences, 30% to 40% of them seen only once. Material for sequencing was blood. These receptors were taken from a human donor in good health.

This CDR3 is CASSLVAGFGYEQYF. For the CDR3, the DNA is TGTGCCAGCAGCTTAGTAGCAGGGTTCGGCTACGAGCAGTACTTC. This chain joins TRBV7-9 and TRBJ2-7; maybe TRBD1 (5 bases). The CDR3 extends over 15 amino acids. Germline values: CDR1 SEHNR, CDR2 FQNEAQ (reference sequence). V was shortened by 1 base and J by 3 bases, with 13 bases between the two germline ends.

In its sample, this clonotype was seen once. CDR3 loop: CSARAFGGGRYEQYF. The CDR3 DNA reads as TGCAGTGCGCGAGCGTTCGGGGGGGGTAGGTATGAGCAGTACTTC. The chain uses TRBV20-1 and TRBJ2-5, with 8 bases that match TRBD2. Germline CDR1 DFQATT, CDR2 SNEGSKA (reference sequence). The CDR3 covers 15 residues. J gave up 11 bases and V 6 bases, and 20 bases lay outside the gene matches.

This clonotype has just a few counts. A much more abundant neighbour one base away suggests this may be a read error. V and J are TRBV12-1 and TRBJ2-7. TRBV12-1 is flagged as a pseudogene. The CDR3 sequence is 11 residues long. This CDR3 reads CASSFIYEQYF. The CDR3 region has the DNA TGTGCCAGCAGCTTTATCTACGAGCAGTACTTC.

The chain links TRBV28 to TRBJ2-3; the D call may be TRBD1 or TRBD2 (5 bases each). This CDR3 comprises 17 residues. Germline V CDR1 and CDR2: MDHEN, SYDVKM. Trimming stripped 5 bases from V and 6 bases from J, with 24 bases between. This CDR3 is CASSPSPRGPGEDTQYF. Here the CDR3 DNA reads TGTGCCAGCAGTCCATCCCCCCGGGGCCCTGGGGAGGATACGCAGTATTTT.

This sequence joins TRBV5-1 and TRBJ1-4; D is unclear. The CDR3 loop spans 14 amino acids. Germline V gene lookup returns CDR1 SGHRS and CDR2 YFSETQ. Trimming stripped 4 bases from V and 8 bases from J, with 15 bases between. CDR3 residues: CASSPSTSSEKLFF. The CDR3, as DNA: TGCGCCAGCAGCCCGTCAACATCCTCGGAAAAACTGTTTTTT.

This chain uses TRBV29-1 with TRBJ1-5, with D possibly matching TRBD1 (5 bases). The germline CDR1 and CDR2 sequences are SQVTM and ANQGSEA. V was clipped by 4 bases and J by 6 bases, with 16 bases between them. This CDR3 contains 14 residues. The CDR3 coding sequence is TGCAGCGTTGTGATCAGGGTGTCAGGTCAGCCCCAGCATTTT. This codes for CSVVIRVSGQPQHF.

V and J are TRBV6-5 and TRBJ2-6, with D uncertain. The CDR3 is 14 residues long. V lost 7 bases, J lost 0 bases, and 7 bases lay in between. Per the germline V gene, CDR1 is MNHEY and CDR2 is SVGAGI. The CDR3 region is CASTTYSGANVLTF. The CDR3 coding sequence is TGTGCCAGCACTACTTACTCTGGGGCCAACGTCCTGACTTTC.

J is TRBJ2-1 and V is TRBV20-1; D may be TRBD1 (6 bases). Deletions cut 0 bases from V and 6 bases from J, with 12 bases between. This CDR3 spans 14 amino acids. Germline V gives CDR1 DFQATT, CDR2 SNEGSKA (reference sequence). CDR3 DNA sequence: TGCAGTGCTAGAGATCTGGGACATATCAATGAGCAGTTCTTC. Protein: CSARDLGHINEQFF.

The chain recombines TRBV13 with TRBJ2-4; 7 bases align to TRBD1. The assigned J gene may be wrong: the sequence end matches TRBJ2-7 better. Germline loops: CDR1 PRHDT, CDR2 FYEKMQ (reference sequence). This CDR3 is built from 14 residues. The CDR3 DNA follows: TGTGCCAGCAGCTTTGGGAGACAGGGAAACGAGCAGTACTTC. Protein product: CASSFGRQGNEQYF.

This CDR3 is CSVTVGGYGTEAFF. CDR3 in DNA: TGCAGCGTGACTGTGGGCGGTTACGGCACTGAAGCTTTCTTT. This rearrangement joins TRBV29-1 to TRBJ1-1; D is ambiguous. Trimming cost V 6 bases and J 4 bases, with 18 bases left between them. Germline CDR1 and CDR2: SQVTM and ANQGSEA. The CDR3 has 14 amino acids.

The chain employs TRBV6-1 and TRBJ1-5, with D hard to call. The length of the CDR3 is 15 residues. Germline-derived CDR1 and CDR2 are MNHNS and SASEGT. Trimming left V 7 bases short and J 1 base short, with 14 bases between. The CDR3 spells CASTWTRLSNQPQHF. The DNA for the CDR3 is TGTGCCAGCACTTGGACTAGGCTAAGCAATCAGCCCCAGCATTTT.

The genes are TRBV4-1 and TRBJ2-1, with 9 positions matching TRBD2. Per germline, CDR1 MGHRA and CDR2 YSYEKL. The CDR3 is made up of 16 amino acids. With 1 base clipped from V and 8 bases from J, the junction kept 9 bases outside the gene matches. The CDR3 here is CASSQVRGGAGDEQFF. The CDR3 region has the DNA TGCGCCAGCAGCCAAGTTCGCGGGGGGGCCGGAGATGAGCAGTTCTTC.

The rearrangement links TRBV28 to TRBJ2-1; no clear D. The CDR3 is made up of 11 amino acids. The germline V and J ends were trimmed by 11 bases and 5 bases, with 10 bases remaining between them. Per the germline V gene, CDR1 is MDHEN and CDR2 is SYDVKM. DNA for the CDR3: TGTGCCTGGAGTTACAACAATGAGCAGTTCTTC. Its protein product is CAWSYNNEQFF.

The chain links TRBV7-2 to TRBJ1-2; 7 nucleotides agree with TRBD1. J was trimmed by 8 bases and V by 4 bases; bases with no gene match: 13. Germline V gene sequence: CDR1 SGHTA, CDR2 FQGNSA. There are 15 residues in the CDR3. The CDR3 DNA follows: TGTGCCAGCAGCTCCTCCCGGACAGGACTTACGGGCTACACCTTC. Translation gives CASSSSRTGLTGYTF.

The chain has TRBV20-1 and TRBJ1-5; D is unclear. Germline loops: CDR1 DFQATT, CDR2 SNEGSKA (reference sequence). CDR3 length equals 14 residues. The V and J ends lost 0 bases and 5 bases respectively, with 11 bases between them. For the CDR3, the DNA is TGCAGTGCTAGAGACGCGGGTGACTATCAGCCCCAGCATTTT. Its protein product is CSARDAGDYQPQHF.

This clonotype was counted between two and nine times. The chain couples TRBV20-1 to TRBJ1-4; possible D gene TRBD1, 5 bases. The V gene lost 5 bases and the J gene lost 5 bases, with 15 bases spanning the gap. The CDR3 is 14 amino acids. The germline gives CDR1 DFQATT, CDR2 SNEGSKA (reference sequence). CDR3 amino acids: CSAPFGSGNEKLFF. The CDR3 bases are TGCAGTGCTCCTTTTGGTTCAGGGAATGAAAAACTGTTTTTT.

The chain joins TRBV27 to TRBJ2-7, with D perhaps being TRBD1 or TRBD2 (5 bases each). V dropped 1 base and J dropped 2 bases, with 9 bases sitting between them. The CDR3 is 14 amino acids. Germline V lookup: CDR1 MNHEY, CDR2 SMNVEV (reference sequence). The CDR3 loop is CASSLWGSPYEQYF. In DNA, the CDR3 is TGTGCCAGCAGTTTATGGGGGAGTCCCTACGAGCAGTACTTC.

CDR3 DNA sequence: TGCGCCAGCAGCCGTGAAGGACCGGTGAAGGCTTTCTTT. This sequence encodes CASSREGPVKAFF. The J gene is TRBJ1-1, the V gene TRBV4-1, with no clear D. The CDR3 is 13 residues long. Germline CDR1 reads MGHRA; CDR2 reads YSYEKL. Trimming removed 4 bases from V and 11 bases from J, with 17 bases in between.

Only a few counts were recorded for this clonotype. The chain is built from TRBV9 and TRBJ2-7, with D perhaps TRBD1 (6 bases). The CDR3 extends over 14 amino acids. Trimming cost V 2 bases and J 2 bases, with 11 bases left between them. Per germline, CDR1 SGDLS and CDR2 YYNGEE. The CDR3 sequence is CASSVGASTYEQYF. CDR3 in DNA: TGTGCCAGCAGCGTGGGGGCCTCTACCTACGAGCAGTACTTC.

This clonotype was seen only a few times. The gene calls are TRBV7-2 and TRBJ2-5; D is possibly TRBD1 (6 bases). V was trimmed by 2 bases and J by 7 bases, leaving 11 bases between them. CDR1 and CDR2 from the germline V gene are SGHTA and FQGNSA. The CDR3 is made up of 13 amino acids. In nucleotides, the CDR3 is TGTGCCAGCAGCTTAAGGGGGAAAGGGACCCAGTACTTC. Translating it yields CASSLRGKGTQYF.

This clonotype showed up just a few times. The chain combines TRBV5-1 with TRBJ1-1; D gene uncertain. Germline V gives CDR1 SGHRS, CDR2 YFSETQ. Trimming left V 0 bases short and J 6 bases short, with 9 bases between. CDR3 length: 13 amino acids. CDR3 DNA sequence: TGCGCCAGCAGCTTGGGGTCCCCTCCTGAAGCTTTCTTT. Translating gives CASSLGSPPEAFF.

The chain is built from TRBV7-2 and TRBJ1-1; 10 nucleotides align to TRBD1. V lost 6 bases and J lost 3; bases outside the gene matches: 7. The CDR3 consists of 15 residues. CDR1 SGHTA and CDR2 FQGNSA come from the germline V gene. The CDR3 protein is CASRYDRGPDTEAFF. The CDR3 coding sequence is TGTGCCAGCAGGTATGACAGGGGGCCTGACACTGAAGCTTTCTTT.

Note on this clonotype: A read error may be the cause here, since a much bigger clone is one base away. The chain carries TRBV20-1 and TRBJ2-3; D is unclear. CDR1 is DFQATT and CDR2 is SNEGSKA in the germline V gene (reference sequence). V lost 3 bases, J lost 8 bases, and 12 bases lay in between. The CDR3 length is 12 residues. The CDR3: CSASWPMGTQYF. As DNA, the CDR3 is TGCAGTGCTAGCTGGCCTATGGGTACGCAGTATTTT.

The chain has TRBV7-2 and TRBJ2-5; D possibly corresponds to TRBD2 (5 bases). This CDR3 has 13 amino acids. Trimming took off 8 bases at V and 5 bases at J, with 15 bases between the two ends. CDR1 and CDR2 from the germline V gene are SGHTA and FQGNSA. For the CDR3, the DNA is TGTGCCAGCGGACTTTGGACGGGGGAGACCCAGTACTTC. Translated: CASGLWTGETQYF.

The V gene is TRBV5-1, the J gene TRBJ2-1; 9 bases are shared with TRBD2. CDR1 SGHRS and CDR2 YFSETQ come from the germline V gene. V shed 0 bases and J 3 bases; nucleotides not matched to a gene: 10. This CDR3 has 18 amino acids. Written as DNA, the CDR3 is TGCGCCAGCAGCTTGGACTCTGCGGGACTAGCACTCTACAATGAGCAGTTCTTC. Its translation is CASSLDSAGLALYNEQFF.

The rearrangement links TRBV27 to TRBJ1-1, with TRBD1 as a possible D gene (5 bases). CDR3 length: 16 amino acids. Germline assignment: CDR1 MNHEY and CDR2 SMNVEV (reference sequence). V lost 1 base to trimming and J lost 1 base, with 13 bases between them. CDR3 coding DNA: TGTGCCAGCAGTTTATTGAGGGGAGACAGGAACACTGAAGCTTTCTTT. It translates to CASSLLRGDRNTEAFF.

This rearrangement joins TRBV27 to TRBJ1-1; weak D call: TRBD1 (5 bases). CDR1 is MNHEY, CDR2 SMNVEV, per germline (reference sequence). With 1 base removed from V and 1 base from J, the gap between germline ends came to 10 bases. The CDR3 length is 15 residues. The CDR3 reads CASSLLGTENTEAFF. CDR3 bases: TGTGCCAGCAGTTTATTGGGGACGGAGAACACTGAAGCTTTCTTT.